The sequence of this T cell receptor (beta chain) was determined in a study of beta chain features in type 1 diabetes. Study-wide results and caveats: VDJ junctions from patients with type 1 diabetes contained fewer insertions and more deletions. For cells with high TCR expression, cDNA sequencing could yield over-representation. Shorter TCRB CDR3s, moderately but significantly so, marked every one of the four CD4+ subsets in Type 1 diabetes patients.

Expressed TCRB transcripts got sequenced, as all isolated RNA was reverse transcribed. Assay: immunoSEQ multiplex PCR; the TCRdb copy retains only in-frame clones and omits some. This sample has about 150,000 clones, with around 10% found just once. The authors took one heparinised blood draw, averaging approximately 120 mL, from each donor. With respect to this clone: Its target is not known.

Sequencing used central memory CD4+ T cells from blood. This clonotype originated in a man aged 25 to 40 with type 1 diabetes.

CDR3 sequence reads: CAWSASAEGYTF. CDR3 nucleotides: TGTGCCTGGAGTGCCAGTGCGGAGGGCTACACCTTC. J is TRBJ1-2 and V is TRBV30; no clear D. V lost 1 base to trimming and J lost 8 bases, with 11 bases between them. CDR3 size: 12 residues. From germline, CDR1 is GTSNPN and CDR2 SVGIG (reference sequence).